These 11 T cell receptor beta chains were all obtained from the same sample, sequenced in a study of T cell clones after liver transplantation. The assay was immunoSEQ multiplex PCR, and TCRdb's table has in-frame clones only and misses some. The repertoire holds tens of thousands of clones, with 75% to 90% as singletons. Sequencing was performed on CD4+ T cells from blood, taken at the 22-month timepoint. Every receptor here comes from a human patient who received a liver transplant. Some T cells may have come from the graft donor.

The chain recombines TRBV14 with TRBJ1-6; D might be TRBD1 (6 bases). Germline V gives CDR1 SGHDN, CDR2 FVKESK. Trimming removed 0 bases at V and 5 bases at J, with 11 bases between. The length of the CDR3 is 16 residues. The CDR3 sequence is CASSQDWGRDNSPLHF. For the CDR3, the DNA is TGTGCCAGCAGCCAAGACTGGGGGCGCGATAATTCACCCCTCCACTTT.

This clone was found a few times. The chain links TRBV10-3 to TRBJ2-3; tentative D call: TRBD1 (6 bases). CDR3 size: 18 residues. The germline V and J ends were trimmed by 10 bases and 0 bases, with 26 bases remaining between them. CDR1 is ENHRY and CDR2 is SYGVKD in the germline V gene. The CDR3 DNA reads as TGTGCCACCCGCCCCGAAACCGGGACAACCCTTAGCACAGATACGCAGTATTTT. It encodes CATRPETGTTLSTDTQYF.

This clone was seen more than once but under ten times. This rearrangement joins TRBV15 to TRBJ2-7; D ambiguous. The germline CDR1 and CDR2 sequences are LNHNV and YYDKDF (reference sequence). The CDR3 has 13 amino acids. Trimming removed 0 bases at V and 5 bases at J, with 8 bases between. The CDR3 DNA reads TGTGCCACCAGCAGAGATCTAAACGACGAGCAGTACTTC. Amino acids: CATSRDLNDEQYF. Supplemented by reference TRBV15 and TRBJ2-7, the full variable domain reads DAMVIQNPRYQVTQFGKPVTLSCSQTLNHNVMYWYQQKSSQAPKLLFHYYDKDFNNEADTPDNFQSRRPNTSFCFLDIRSPGLGDTAMYLCATSRDLNDEQYFGPGTRLTVT.

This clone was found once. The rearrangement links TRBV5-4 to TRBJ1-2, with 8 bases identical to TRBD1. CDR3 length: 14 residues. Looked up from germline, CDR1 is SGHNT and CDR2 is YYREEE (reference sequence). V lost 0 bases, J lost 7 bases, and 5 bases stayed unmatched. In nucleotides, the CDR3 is TGTGCCAGCAGCTTGGCAGGGGGCGCGTTTGGCTACACCTTC. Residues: CASSLAGGAFGYTF. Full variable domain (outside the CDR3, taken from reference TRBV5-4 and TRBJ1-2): ETGVTQSPTHLIKTRGQQVTLRCSSQSGHNTVSWYQQALGQGPQFIFQYYREEENGRGNFPPRFSGLQFPNYSSELNVNALELDDSALYLCASSLAGGAFGYTFGSGTRLTVV.

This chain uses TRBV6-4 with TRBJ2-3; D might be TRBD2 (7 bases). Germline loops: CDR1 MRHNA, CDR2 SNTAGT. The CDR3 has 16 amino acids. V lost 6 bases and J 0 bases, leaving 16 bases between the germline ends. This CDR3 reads CASSREGGGSTDTQYF. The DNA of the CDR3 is TGTGCCAGCAGCCGAGAGGGAGGGGGAAGCACAGATACGCAGTATTTT.

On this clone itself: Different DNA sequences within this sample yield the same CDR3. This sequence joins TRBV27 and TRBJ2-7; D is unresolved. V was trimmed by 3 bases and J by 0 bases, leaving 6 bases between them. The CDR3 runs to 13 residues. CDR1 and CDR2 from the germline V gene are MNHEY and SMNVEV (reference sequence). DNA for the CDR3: TGTGCCAGCAGTTTGGAGTACTCCTACGAGCAGTACTTC. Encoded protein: CASSLEYSYEQYF.

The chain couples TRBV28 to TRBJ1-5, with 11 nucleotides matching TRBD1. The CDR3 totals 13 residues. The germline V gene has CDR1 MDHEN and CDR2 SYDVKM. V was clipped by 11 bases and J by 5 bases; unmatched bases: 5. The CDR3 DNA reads TGTGCCCTCCGGGGACAGGGGGATCAGCCCCAGCATTTT. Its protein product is CALRGQGDQPQHF. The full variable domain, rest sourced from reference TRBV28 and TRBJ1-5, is DVKVTQSSRYLVKRTGEKVFLECVQDMDHENMFWYRQDPGLGLRLIYFSYDVKMKEKGDIPEGYSVSREKKERFSLILESASTNQTSMYLCALRGQGDQPQHFGDGTRLSIL.

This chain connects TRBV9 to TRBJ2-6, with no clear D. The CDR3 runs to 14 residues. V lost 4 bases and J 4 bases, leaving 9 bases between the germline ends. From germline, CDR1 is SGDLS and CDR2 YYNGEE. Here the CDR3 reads CASSLSTGANVLTF. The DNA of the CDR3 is TGTGCCAGCAGCCTCTCGACAGGGGCCAACGTCCTGACTTTC.

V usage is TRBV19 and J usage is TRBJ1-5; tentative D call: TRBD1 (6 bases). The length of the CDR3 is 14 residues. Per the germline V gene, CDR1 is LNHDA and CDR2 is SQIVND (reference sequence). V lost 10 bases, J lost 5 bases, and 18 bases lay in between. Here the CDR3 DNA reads TGTGCCACCCACCCGGGGCCAGGGGATCAGCCCCAGCATTTT. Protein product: CATHPGPGDQPQHF. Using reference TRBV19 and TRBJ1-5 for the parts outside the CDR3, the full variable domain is DGGITQSPKYLFRKEGQNVTLSCEQNLNHDAMYWYRQDPGQGLRLIYYSQIVNDFQKGDIAEGYSVSREKKESFPLTVTSAQKNPTAFYLCATHPGPGDQPQHFGDGTRLSIL.

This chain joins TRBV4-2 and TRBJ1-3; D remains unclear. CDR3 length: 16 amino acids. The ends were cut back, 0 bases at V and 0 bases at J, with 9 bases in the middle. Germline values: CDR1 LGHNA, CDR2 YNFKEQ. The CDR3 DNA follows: TGTGCCAGCAGCCAAGATAAACTGAACTCTGGAAACACCATATATTTT. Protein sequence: CASSQDKLNSGNTIYF.

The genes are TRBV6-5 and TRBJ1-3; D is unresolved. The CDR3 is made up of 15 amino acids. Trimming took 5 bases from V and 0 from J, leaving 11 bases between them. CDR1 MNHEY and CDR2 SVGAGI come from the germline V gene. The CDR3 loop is CASSRSGGSGNTIYF. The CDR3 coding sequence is TGTGCCAGCAGTCGGTCGGGAGGCTCTGGAAACACCATATATTTT.